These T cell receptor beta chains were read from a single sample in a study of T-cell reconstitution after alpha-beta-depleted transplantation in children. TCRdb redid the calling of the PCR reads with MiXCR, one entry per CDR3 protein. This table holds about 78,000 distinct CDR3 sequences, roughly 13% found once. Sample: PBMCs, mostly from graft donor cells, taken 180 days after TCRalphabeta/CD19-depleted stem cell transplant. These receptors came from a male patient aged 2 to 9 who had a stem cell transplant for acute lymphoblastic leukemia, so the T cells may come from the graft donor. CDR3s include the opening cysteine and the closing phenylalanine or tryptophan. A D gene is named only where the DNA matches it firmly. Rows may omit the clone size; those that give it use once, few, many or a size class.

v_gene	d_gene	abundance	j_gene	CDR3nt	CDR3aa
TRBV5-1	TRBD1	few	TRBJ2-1	TGCGCCAGCAGCCCACGGACAGGGGGAACCTACAATGAGCAGTTCTTC	CASSPRTGGTYNEQFF
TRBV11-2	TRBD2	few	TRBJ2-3	TGTGCCAGCAGCTTTAGCGGGGGGCTCACAGATACGCAGTATTTT	CASSFSGGLTDTQYF
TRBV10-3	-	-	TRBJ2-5	TGTGCCATCAAAATTGGAGAGACCCAGTACTTC	CAIKIGETQYF
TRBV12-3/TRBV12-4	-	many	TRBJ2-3	TGTGCCAGCAGCCTTAACGTAGATACGCAGTATTTT	CASSLNVDTQYF
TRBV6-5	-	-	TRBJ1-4	TGTGCCAGCAGTTCGTGGCTAGCTAATGAAAAACTGTTTTTT	CASSSWLANEKLFF
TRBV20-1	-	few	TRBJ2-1	TGCAGTGCTACCGAGAGTAATGAGCAGTTCTTC	CSATESNEQFF
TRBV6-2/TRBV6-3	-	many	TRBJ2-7	TGTGCCAGCAGCTACGCCCTGGACAGAGAATACGAGCAGTACTTC	CASSYALDREYEQYF
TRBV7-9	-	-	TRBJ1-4	TGTGCCAGCAGCCCGAAGAGGGGCGATGAAAAACTGTTTTTT	CASSPKRGDEKLFF
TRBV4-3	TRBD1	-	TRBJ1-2	TGCGCCAGCAGCCAAGAATGGGACAGGGCGTTATATGGCGACCCCTTC	CASSQEWDRALYGDPF
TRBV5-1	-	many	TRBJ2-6	TGCGCCAGCAGGTCGGATTCGTCTGGGGCCAACGTCCTGACTTTC	CASRSDSSGANVLTF
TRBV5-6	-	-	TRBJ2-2	TGTGCCACAGGACCCTATCGGGGCGGGGAGCTGTTTTTT	CATGPYRGGELFF
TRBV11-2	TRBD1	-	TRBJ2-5	TGTGCCAGCAGCCGGGACAGGGGATCAGAGACCCAGTACTTC	CASSRDRGSETQYF
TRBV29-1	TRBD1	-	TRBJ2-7	TGCAGCGCCCTGACAGGGGGAGGATACGAGCAGTACTTC	CSALTGGGYEQYF
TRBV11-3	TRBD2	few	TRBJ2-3	TGTGCCAGCTCACTGGGGGGGAATACGCAGTATTTT	CASSLGGNTQYF
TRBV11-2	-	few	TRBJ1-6	TGTGCCAGCAGCCAGAAGGGGAGAAATTCACCCCTCCACTTT	CASSQKGRNSPLHF
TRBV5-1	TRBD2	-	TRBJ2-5	TGCGCCAGCAGCTTGGATACAGGACTAGCGGTCCCAGGGTTGACCCAGTACTTC	CASSLDTGLAVPGLTQYF
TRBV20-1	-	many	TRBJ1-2	TGCAGTGCTAGAACGGTCAACTATGGCTACACCTTC	CSARTVNYGYTF
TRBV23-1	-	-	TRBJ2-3	TGCGCCAGCAGTCAATCTCCCCGAGATACGCAGTATTTT	CASSQSPRDTQYF
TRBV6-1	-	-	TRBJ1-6	TGTGCCAGCAGAGCACACTCCTATAATTCACCCCTCCACTTT	CASRAHSYNSPLHF
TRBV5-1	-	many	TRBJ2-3	TGCGCCAGCCAGGGCCCAGATACGCAGTATTTT	CASQGPDTQYF
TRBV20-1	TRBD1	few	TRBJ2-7	TGCAGTGCTGGGGGGACAGGGCGCAACGAGCAGTACTTC	CSAGGTGRNEQYF
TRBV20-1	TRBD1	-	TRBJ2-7	TGCAGTGCTAGGGACAGGGGGCGGCGGGAGCAGTACTTC	CSARDRGRREQYF
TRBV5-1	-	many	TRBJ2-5	TGCGCCAGCAGCCGGGACAACCAAGAGACCCAGTACTTC	CASSRDNQETQYF
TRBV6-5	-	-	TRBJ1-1	TGTGCCAGCAGTTACTCCCGGGAGCCCGAGATGACTGAAGCTTTCTTT	CASSYSREPEMTEAFF
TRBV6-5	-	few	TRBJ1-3	TGTGCCAGCAGTTACTCGGCAAAGCCCAACTCTGGAAACACCATATATTTT	CASSYSAKPNSGNTIYF
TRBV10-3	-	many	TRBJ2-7	TGTGCCATCAGTGCGACCTTACTTCGTGTAGTCTACGAGCAGTACTTC	CAISATLLRVVYEQYF
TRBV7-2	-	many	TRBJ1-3	TGTGCCAGCAGCCCCGACATTCCCTCTGGAAACACCATATATTTT	CASSPDIPSGNTIYF
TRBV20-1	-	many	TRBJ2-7	TGCAGTGCCCTGCCCACTAGTGAAGCCTACGAGCAGTACTTC	CSALPTSEAYEQYF
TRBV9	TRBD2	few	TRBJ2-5	TGTGCCAGCACGAGCGGGAGCCCAGAGACCCAGTACTTC	CASTSGSPETQYF